This T cell receptor (beta chain) comes out of a study of T cell responses to AZD1222 COVID-19 vaccine. Study-wide context: Combined were second doses at about 4 or about 12 weeks. Findings and limits, study-wide: Just 5 to 7 AZD1222 recipients tested seropositive at baseline.

Sequenced by immunoSEQ multiplex PCR; TCRdb stores in-frame clones only, minus some. The table shows roughly 49,000 clones, with 65% to 80% occurring only once. With regard to this clone: No antigen is known for it.

V dropped 6 bases and J dropped 4; count of bases not matched to a gene: 8. This CDR3 region has 15 residues. Germline assignment: CDR1 LGHDT and CDR2 YNNKEL (reference sequence). V is TRBV3-1 (or the pseudogene TRBV3-2) and J is TRBJ2-1; 8 nucleotides match TRBD1. The sample was peripheral blood, taken on day 0 of AZD1222 vaccination. This clonotype originated in an adult in good health. The CDR3 bases are TGTGCCAGCAGTCCCAGCAGGGGGCTATACAATGAGCAGTTCTTC. It codes for CASSPSRGLYNEQFF.